This record covers a single T cell receptor (beta chain). Trimming at V came to 5 bases and at J to 7 bases, leaving 19 bases not matched to a gene. This CDR3 contains 18 residues. Germline V gene data show CDR1 as SGHAT and CDR2 as FQNNGV. Sequencing was performed with immunoSEQ multiplex PCR; in TCRdb, only in-frame clones are kept and a portion is missing. The table records about 160,000 clones, 81% of them present only once. These data originate in a study of cytotoxic CD8 clonotypes in ibrutinib-treated CLL. V is TRBV11-2 and J is TRBJ2-7; 11 bases align to TRBD2. This specimen consisted of PBMCs, obtained after 12 months of ibrutinib treatment. The origin of this receptor is a human donor with chronic lymphocytic leukemia. CDR3 sequence: CASSAAGLAEFSPWEQYF. CDR3 DNA: TGTGCCAGCAGCGCAGCGGGACTAGCGGAGTTCAGTCCTTGGGAGCAGTACTTC.